The table lists the clone carrying this T cell receptor (beta chain) with a few counts. It was 10 ml of fresh peripheral blood that supplied the PBMCs. The data stem from a study of T cells in Graves' hyperthyroidism and ophthalmopathy. The CDR3 extends over 16 amino acids. Per the germline V gene, CDR1 is KGHDR and CDR2 is SFDVKD. Trimming removed 0 bases from V and 2 bases from J, with 10 bases in between. RNA transcripts served as the template for amplifying TCR beta CDR3 regions. Primed by the HTBI set, a first-round RT-PCR was run on the TCR CDR3. TCRdb fed the multiplex PCR reads into MiXCR, producing one record per CDR3 protein. The profile shows 300,000 to 500,000 distinct CDR3 sequences, over 12% of them singletons.

This clonotype originated in a man between 45 and 60 years old with Graves' ophthalmopathy. Sequencing was done on a sample of blood. The chain combines TRBV24-1 with TRBJ2-1; tentative D call: TRBD2 (6 bases). CDR3 sequence: CATSDLGGATYNEQFF. CDR3 bases: TGTGCCACCAGTGATTTGGGCGGGGCGACCTACAATGAGCAGTTCTTC.